The 30 T cell receptor beta chains below were found in one sample sequenced in a study of cytomegalovirus exposure and HLA in healthy donors (dated by TCRdb to the late 2010s). To prepare the library, the immunoSEQ multiplex PCR assay was applied. For the multiplex PCR, a mixture combining 60 forward primers for TCR Vbeta segments and 13 reverse primers for TCR Jbeta segments was used. TCRdb limited this immuneACCESS table to in-frame rearrangements with V and J called. A share of clones is missing; checked studies link under half to unresolved V genes, and the rest is unexplained. For this sample there are 200,000 or so clones; less than 80% appear just once. 0.2% to 0.25% of the sample is in the top ten clones. Specimen: PBMCs. The receptor set was obtained from a girl between 2 and 10 years old in good health and CMV-seronegative.

The chain carries TRBV28 and TRBJ1-1; TRBD1 aligns across 7 bases. Germline values: CDR1 MDHEN, CDR2 SYDVKM. The CDR3 spans 13 residues. V was pared by 2 bases and J by 8 bases, with 5 bases of the junction left unmatched. This CDR3 is CASSLPSRGEAFF. The CDR3 DNA sequence: TGTGCCAGCAGTTTACCCTCCAGGGGGGAAGCTTTCTTT.

The chain is built from TRBV6-5 and TRBJ1-1, with a possible D match to TRBD1 (5 bases). Trimming removed 1 base from V and 4 bases from J, with 13 bases in between. Germline CDR1 is MNHEY and CDR2 is SVGAGI. The CDR3 is 15 amino acids. The CDR3 DNA sequence: TGTGCCAGCAGTTACTTTACCCTGGGGGGCACTGAAGCTTTCTTT. Its translation: CASSYFTLGGTEAFF.

The chain couples TRBV4-2 to TRBJ2-7; 16 nucleotides align to TRBD2. The CDR3 has 18 amino acids. After removal of 4 bases from V and 4 bases from J, the junction contained 10 bases not matched to a gene. Germline V gives CDR1 LGHNA, CDR2 YNFKEQ. CDR3 DNA: TGTGCCAGCAGCCCTCCCGGGACTAGCGGGAGGGCCCCATACGAGCAGTACTTC. Amino acids: CASSPPGTSGRAPYEQYF.

The V and J genes are TRBV19 and TRBJ1-4; tentatively, D is TRBD1 (5 bases). The V end lost 6 bases, the J end lost 9 bases, and 23 bases lay between the germline ends. The germline gives CDR1 LNHDA, CDR2 SQIVND (reference sequence). CDR3 length equals 16 residues. The CDR3 here is CASRSTSGVVGKKLFF. CDR3 nucleotides: TGTGCCAGTAGATCCACCTCGGGGGTAGTGGGGAAAAAACTGTTTTTT.

V and J are TRBV27 and TRBJ1-5; TRBD1 matches 7 bases. Germline V CDR1 and CDR2: MNHEY, SMNVEV (reference sequence). The CDR3 runs to 14 residues. Trimming cost V 6 bases and J 7 bases; bases outside gene matches: 9. CDR3 protein: CASSVTGMDQPQHF. CDR3 sequence (DNA): TGTGCCAGCAGCGTGACAGGGATGGACCAGCCCCAGCATTTT.

The chain carries TRBV2 and TRBJ1-1; 7 bases fit TRBD1. The CDR3 has 13 amino acids. The J segment lost 5 bases and the V segment lost 4 bases, leaving 4 bases of the junction unmatched. Germline V gene lookup returns CDR1 SNHLY and CDR2 FYNNEI. Here the CDR3 reads CASSGAGGTEAFF. CDR3 DNA: TGTGCCAGCAGTGGGGCAGGGGGGACTGAAGCTTTCTTT.

V usage is TRBV19 and J usage is TRBJ2-7, with 8 nucleotides matching TRBD1. Germline V gives CDR1 LNHDA, CDR2 SQIVND (reference sequence). The CDR3 has 13 amino acids. V was clipped by 4 bases and J by 2 bases; unmatched bases: 1. CDR3 loop: CASSRDRTYEQYF. The DNA of the CDR3 is TGTGCCAGTAGTAGGGACAGGACCTACGAGCAGTACTTC.

The chain carries TRBV6-5 and TRBJ2-1; D possibly corresponds to TRBD1 (6 bases). V dropped 4 bases and J dropped 5 bases, with 12 bases sitting between them. Germline loops: CDR1 MNHEY, CDR2 SVGAGI. The CDR3 length is 14 residues. The CDR3 region has the DNA TGTGCCAGCAGTTGGACAGCCAATAACAATGAGCAGTTCTTC. Amino acids: CASSWTANNNEQFF.

The rearrangement joins TRBV12-5 to TRBJ1-1, with a possible D match to TRBD1 (5 bases). The V end lost 0 bases, the J end lost 0 bases, and 11 bases lay between the germline ends. The CDR3 is 16 residues long. The germline gives CDR1 LGHNT, CDR2 FRNRAP. The DNA for the CDR3 is TGTGCTAGTGGTTTGGTAAACGGGGGTATGAACACTGAAGCTTTCTTT. It specifies CASGLVNGGMNTEAFF.

This chain joins TRBV21-1 and TRBJ2-7; the DNA was not used to check the table's D call, TRBD2. TRBV21-1 is labeled a pseudogene. This CDR3 region has 15 residues. CDR3 sequence: CASSKGLSSSYEQYF. The CDR3 nucleotides are TGTGCCAGCAGCAAAGGACTCTCCAGCTCCTACGAGCAGTACTTC.

V usage is TRBV14 and J usage is TRBJ2-7; D might be TRBD1 (7 bases). This CDR3 has 15 amino acids. The ends were cut back, 3 bases at V and 4 bases at J, with 16 bases in the middle. Germline values: CDR1 SGHDN, CDR2 FVKESK. CDR3 sequence: CASSHRGTVFYEQYF. The CDR3 DNA is TGTGCCAGCAGCCACCGGGGGACAGTGTTTTACGAGCAGTACTTC.

The rearrangement uses TRBV2 and TRBJ2-7; 9 nucleotides match TRBD1. Germline lookup yields CDR1 SNHLY and CDR2 FYNNEI. The V segment lost 6 bases and the J segment 3 bases; nucleotides outside the gene matches: 6. The CDR3 is made up of 14 amino acids. CDR3 amino acids: CASRDRGRVYEQYF. The CDR3 DNA reads as TGTGCCAGCAGGGACAGGGGTCGCGTCTACGAGCAGTACTTC.

This clone has a handful of counts. The chain links TRBV7-9 to TRBJ2-2; D perhaps matches TRBD2 (5 bases). The CDR3 totals 14 residues. V dropped 3 bases and J dropped 4 bases, with 9 bases sitting between them. From germline, CDR1 is SEHNR and CDR2 FQNEAQ (reference sequence). The CDR3 bases are TGTGCCAGCAGCTTGGACTTACTCACCGGGGAGCTGTTTTTT. Protein product: CASSLDLLTGELFF.

The gene calls are TRBV6-5 and TRBJ2-5; 7 bases agree with TRBD2. Germline CDR1 reads MNHEY; CDR2 reads SVGAGI. The V gene end was trimmed by 6 bases and the J gene end by 4 bases; junction bases not matched to a gene: 8. The CDR3 has 14 amino acids. Written as DNA, the CDR3 is TGTGCCAGCAGACAATCGGGGGGAGGAGAGACCCAGTACTTC. Translated, it gives CASRQSGGGETQYF.

The genes are TRBV27 and TRBJ2-7, with 8 bases identical to TRBD1. The junction had 7 bases not matched to a gene; V was cut back by 4 bases and J by 2 bases. CDR3 length: 15 amino acids. Per the germline V gene, CDR1 is MNHEY and CDR2 is SMNVEV (reference sequence). The chain's CDR3 is CASSSPGTGTYEQYF. The CDR3 bases are TGTGCCAGCAGTTCACCCGGGACAGGAACCTACGAGCAGTACTTC.

This clone turned up a few times. This chain connects TRBV7-9 to TRBJ1-1; D not certain. Germline assignment: CDR1 SEHNR and CDR2 FQNEAQ (reference sequence). CDR3 length: 15 amino acids. V lost 4 bases and J lost 4, with 16 bases in between. The CDR3 sequence: CASSWEEGVGTEAFF. CDR3 in DNA: TGTGCCAGCAGCTGGGAAGAGGGTGTGGGCACTGAAGCTTTCTTT.

The rearrangement links TRBV9 to TRBJ1-3; a weak D match, TRBD1 (6 bases). The CDR3 consists of 15 residues. Between the trimmed V and J ends, which lost 3 bases and 2 bases, there was a span of 12 bases. Germline CDR1 reads SGDLS; CDR2 reads YYNGEE. The CDR3 spells CASSAARDTGNTIYF. CDR3 nucleotides: TGTGCCAGCAGCGCGGCCCGGGACACTGGAAACACCATATATTTT.

The chain links TRBV4-2 to TRBJ2-3, with 9 bases that match TRBD2. The germline V gene has CDR1 LGHNA and CDR2 YNFKEQ. Trimming removed 0 bases from V and 2 bases from J; junction bases left unmatched: 9. The CDR3 contains 18 residues. DNA for the CDR3: TGTGCCAGCAGCCAAGAGCTTGGTACTAGCGGGTCCACAGATACGCAGTATTTT. Protein: CASSQELGTSGSTDTQYF.

This clone occurred a few times. V and J are TRBV6-1 and TRBJ1-3; D gene unclear. Germline V gives CDR1 MNHNS, CDR2 SASEGT. This CDR3 has 15 residues. The V and J ends lost 1 base and 0 bases respectively, with 7 bases between them. CDR3 residues: CASSEVRFSGNTIYF. CDR3 bases: TGTGCCAGCAGTGAAGTGCGGTTCTCTGGAAACACCATATATTTT.

The V gene is TRBV5-5, the J gene TRBJ1-1, with D perhaps matching TRBD1 (6 bases). The germline CDR1 and CDR2 sequences are SGHKS and YYEKEE (reference sequence). CDR3 length: 12 amino acids. Deletions cut 2 bases from V and 7 bases from J, with 9 bases between. CDR3 nucleotide sequence: TGTGCCAGCAGCTTTGGGGACAATGAAGCTTTCTTT. It encodes CASSFGDNEAFF.

This clone has a handful of counts. The genes are TRBV6-1 and TRBJ1-5; D unresolved. V lost 3 bases, J lost 6 bases, and 9 bases lay in between. This CDR3 contains 13 residues. The germline V gene has CDR1 MNHNS and CDR2 SASEGT. For the CDR3, the DNA is TGTGCCAGCAGTGAGAGGGAGGGTCAGCCCCAGCATTTT. Translation gives CASSEREGQPQHF.

The CDR3 sequence is CSARGGEGISYEQYF. As DNA, the CDR3 is TGCAGCGCTCGTGGAGGGGAGGGGATCTCCTACGAGCAGTACTTC. The chain employs TRBV29-1 and TRBJ2-7; the match to TRBD2 covers 7 bases. V trimming: 7 bases; J trimming: 0 bases; junction bases outside the gene matches: 12. CDR3 length equals 15 residues. Germline-derived CDR1 and CDR2 are SQVTM and ANQGSEA.

The chain employs TRBV27 and TRBJ2-5; D is perhaps TRBD1 (6 bases). Germline assignment: CDR1 MNHEY and CDR2 SMNVEV (reference sequence). This CDR3 is 13 amino acids long. Trimming pared 6 bases from V and 5 bases from J, leaving 13 bases between. As DNA, the CDR3 is TGTGCCAGCAGGCCAGGGGTCCAGGAGACCCAGTACTTC. Encoded protein: CASRPGVQETQYF.

The chain's CDR3 is CASSVGLAGGITGELFF. The CDR3 DNA follows: TGCGCCAGCAGTGTGGGACTAGCGGGGGGGATCACCGGGGAGCTGTTTTTT. The rearrangement links TRBV10-1 to TRBJ2-2, with 16 bases lining up with TRBD2. The CDR3 is made up of 17 amino acids. V dropped 4 bases and J dropped 4; count of bases not matched to a gene: 3. Germline V gene data show CDR1 as WNHNN and CDR2 as SYGVQD (reference sequence).

This clone has only a few counts. The chain couples TRBV10-3 to TRBJ1-2, with TRBD1 matching 11 bases. V lost 6 bases and J lost 2; bases outside the gene matches: 2. This CDR3 region has 14 residues. CDR1 is ENHRY, CDR2 SYGVKD, per germline. The CDR3 bases are TGTGCCATCAGCTGGGACAGGGGGAACTATGGCTACACCTTC. It specifies CAISWDRGNYGYTF.

The sample holds a few counts of this clone. The chain links TRBV4-2 to TRBJ2-7; 8 bases align to TRBD1. J was trimmed by 1 base and V by 0 bases; bases with no gene match: 5. The CDR3 spans 16 residues. The germline CDR1 and CDR2 sequences are LGHNA and YNFKEQ. The CDR3 sequence: CASSQEGQVNSYEQYF. The CDR3, as DNA: TGTGCCAGCAGCCAAGAGGGACAGGTAAATTCCTACGAGCAGTACTTC.

The chain employs TRBV30 and TRBJ2-5; D is unclear. Germline V lookup: CDR1 GTSNPN, CDR2 SVGIG (reference sequence). The CDR3 loop spans 11 amino acids. V lost 2 bases, J lost 5 bases, and 6 bases lay in between. CDR3 in DNA: TGTGCCTGGAGTAAGAGTGAGACCCAGTACTTC. It yields the protein CAWSKSETQYF.

A note on this clone: The sample holds other DNA sequences that translate to the same CDR3. The chain carries TRBV5-4 and TRBJ2-3, with 12 bases identical to TRBD2. The CDR3 runs 15 residues. Germline V CDR1 and CDR2: SGHNT, YYREEE (reference sequence). V trimming: 4 bases; J trimming: 3 bases; junction bases outside the gene matches: 3. The CDR3 loop is CASSPGTSGTDTQYF. The CDR3 DNA follows: TGTGCCAGCAGCCCCGGGACTAGCGGGACAGATACGCAGTATTTT.

In this sample, this clone turned up once. This sequence joins TRBV19 and TRBJ1-5; D uncertain. The CDR3 has 16 amino acids. The V end lost 5 bases, the J end lost 3 bases, and 17 bases lay between the germline ends. From germline, CDR1 is LNHDA and CDR2 SQIVND (reference sequence). This chain's CDR3 is CASSQFGVVDNQPQHF. DNA of the CDR3: TGTGCCAGTAGTCAGTTCGGGGTGGTGGACAATCAGCCCCAGCATTTT.

This clone was seen just once. The chain joins TRBV11-1 to TRBJ2-1, with D hard to call. The germline gives CDR1 SGHAT, CDR2 FQDESV (reference sequence). V lost 5 bases and J lost 5, with 4 bases in between. The CDR3 consists of 11 residues. CDR3: CASSRDNEQFF. The CDR3 nucleotides read TGTGCCAGCAGCCGGGACAATGAGCAGTTCTTC.